In its sample, the clone carrying this T cell receptor (beta chain) was seen a few times. Its antigen is undetermined. These data originate in a study of cytomegalovirus exposure and HLA in healthy donors. The PCR employed 60 Vbeta primers together with 13 Jbeta primers. Some clones are missing from TCRdb's copy, which holds only in-frame ones; the method was immunoSEQ multiplex PCR. The sample yields under 150,000 clones, roughly three quarters seen once. Study-wide results and caveats: Within a later analysis, the majority of CMV-associated TCR beta chains appeared HLA-restricted.

This CDR3 region has 15 residues. V dropped 10 bases and J dropped 0 bases, with 13 bases sitting between them. Looked up from germline, CDR1 is SEHNR and CDR2 is FQNEAQ (reference sequence). The TCR originated in a male donor in good health and CMV-seronegative. Sequences were obtained from PBMCs. The chain has TRBV7-9 and TRBJ2-6; maybe TRBD1 (6 bases). The CDR3 coding sequence is TGTGCCAACCCGGGACACCCCTCTGGGGCCAACGTCCTGACTTTC. Encoded protein: CANPGHPSGANVLTF.